This T cell receptor beta chain was identified during a study of CD8 T cells in Susac syndrome. This CDR3 has 15 amino acids. In germline, CDR1 is SGHNT, CDR2 YENEEA. V shed 5 bases and J 5 bases; nucleotides not matched to a gene: 10. After extraction with the RNeasy kit, about 0.45 to 1 ug of the RNA was reverse transcribed using random hexamers. TCRdb used MiXCR to reprocess the immunoSEQ multiplex PCR reads, holding one entry per CDR3 protein. The sample holds some 300,000 distinct CDR3 sequences, 70% to 90% seen once. While CD8+ and CD4+ T cells were isolated negatively, TEMRA cells were enriched by FACS.

What was sequenced was CD8+ T cells from PBMCs. The chain recombines TRBV11-3 with TRBJ2-5, with 8 bases that match TRBD1. The source is a human donor with multiple sclerosis. The CDR3 region has the DNA TGTGCCAGCAGCCTCCGGACAGGGATGGGGGAGACCCAGTACTTC. Protein sequence: CASSLRTGMGETQYF.